Given below is one T cell receptor beta chain in context. Some clones are missing from TCRdb's copy, which holds only in-frame ones; the method was immunoSEQ multiplex PCR. Of roughly 20,000 clones listed, about 88% were seen once; the top ten hold 7%. This specimen comes from a study of T cell changes during pregnancy in multiple sclerosis. The CDR3 totals 15 residues. After removal of 0 bases from V and 2 bases from J, the junction contained 4 bases not matched to a gene. Germline-derived CDR1 and CDR2 are LNHNV and YYDKDF (reference sequence). This receptor was taken from a female donor in good health, enrolled as a control in a pregnancy study. Sequences were derived from CD8+ T cells from peripheral blood mononuclear cells, sampled in the third trimester of pregnancy. The rearrangement links TRBV15 to TRBJ2-7, with 7 bases matching TRBD2. CDR3 amino acids: CATSREGGEAYEQYF. The DNA for the CDR3 is TGTGCCACCAGCAGAGAGGGGGGGGAAGCCTACGAGCAGTACTTC.